This entry is about one TCR beta chain. As yet, its antigen is unknown. The germline gives CDR1 SGHTA, CDR2 FQGNSA. J was trimmed by 8 bases and V by 4 bases; bases with no gene match: 3. CDR3 length: 13 amino acids. Some clones are missing from TCRdb's copy, which holds only in-frame ones; the method was immunoSEQ multiplex PCR. The sample yields under 200,000 clones, 86% seen once. This sample was included in a study of cytomegalovirus exposure and HLA in healthy donors. Looking at the study overall: A later analysis reported the roughly 130 validation repertoires used the same platform as the approximately 660 first-cohort repertoires. Overall study findings and caveats: Most TCRs appeared rarely, but some public TCRs recurred in many donors.

The receptor was isolated from a woman aged 18-29 years in good health and CMV-seronegative. The sample taken for sequencing was PBMCs. The rearrangement joins TRBV7-2 to TRBJ1-2; 11 nucleotides agree with TRBD1. CDR3 sequence: CASSSDRGQGYTF. DNA of the CDR3: TGTGCCAGCAGCTCGGACAGGGGGCAAGGCTACACCTTC.